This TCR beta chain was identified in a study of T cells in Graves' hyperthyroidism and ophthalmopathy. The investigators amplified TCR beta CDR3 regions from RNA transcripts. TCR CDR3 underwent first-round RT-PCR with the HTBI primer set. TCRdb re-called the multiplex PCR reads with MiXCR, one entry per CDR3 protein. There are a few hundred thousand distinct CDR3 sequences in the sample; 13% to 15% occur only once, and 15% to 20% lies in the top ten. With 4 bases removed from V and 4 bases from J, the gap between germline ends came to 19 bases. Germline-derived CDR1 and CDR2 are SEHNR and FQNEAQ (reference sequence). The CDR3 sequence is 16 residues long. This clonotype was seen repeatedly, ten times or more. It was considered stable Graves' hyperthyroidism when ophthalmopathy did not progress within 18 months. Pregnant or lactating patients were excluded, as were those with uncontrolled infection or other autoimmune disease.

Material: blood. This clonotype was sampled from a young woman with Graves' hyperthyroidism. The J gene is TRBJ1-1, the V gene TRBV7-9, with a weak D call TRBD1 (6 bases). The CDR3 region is CASSSTGSAGVTEAFF. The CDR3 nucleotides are TGTGCCAGCAGCTCAACAGGGTCCGCGGGAGTCACTGAAGCTTTCTTT.